Below, 14 T cell receptor beta chains from the same sample are listed, as sequenced in a study of T cell responses to AZD1222 COVID-19 vaccine. Using immunoSEQ multiplex PCR, the repertoire was profiled, and TCRdb retains in-frame clones only, with some absent. The table shows some 90,000 clones, with approximately 90% occurring only once. Sample: peripheral blood, taken on day 0 of AZD1222 vaccination. Receptors originate from an adult in good health.

V usage is TRBV6-2 or TRBV6-3 and J usage is TRBJ1-1; D gene unclear. Trimming cost V 5 bases and J 5 bases, with 12 bases left between them. From germline, CDR1 is MNHEY and CDR2 SVGEGT. This CDR3 is 13 amino acids long. The CDR3 is CASSILLQTEAFF. The DNA for the CDR3 is TGTGCCAGCAGTATCCTTCTACAGACTGAAGCTTTCTTT.

This clone was seen a single time. The gene calls are TRBV12-5 and TRBJ1-4; no clear D gene. The V gene lost 1 base and the J gene lost 4 bases, with 16 bases spanning the gap. This CDR3 spans 17 amino acids. The germline CDR1 and CDR2 sequences are LGHNT and FRNRAP. The CDR3 region is CASGLDLDGPFNEKLFF. The CDR3 nucleotides are TGTGCTAGTGGTTTGGACCTGGACGGACCTTTTAATGAAAAACTGTTTTTT.

This chain uses TRBV7-2 with TRBJ1-2; 7 nucleotides match TRBD1. This CDR3 has 15 amino acids. Germline V gene sequence: CDR1 SGHTA, CDR2 FQGNSA. After removal of 5 bases from V and 4 bases from J, the junction contained 10 bases not matched to a gene. The CDR3 loop is CASSNSRQGGYGYTF. The CDR3 DNA reads TGTGCCAGCAGCAACTCCAGACAGGGCGGCTATGGCTACACCTTC.

The table lists this clone with a count of one. The chain joins TRBV10-3 to TRBJ1-5, with D perhaps matching TRBD1 (5 bases). Between the trimmed V and J ends, which lost 7 bases and 5 bases, there was a span of 12 bases. This CDR3 has 13 amino acids. Germline V lookup: CDR1 ENHRY, CDR2 SYGVKD. The CDR3 DNA reads TGTGCCATCAAGGGGACCATTGATCAGCCCCAGCATTTT. This encodes CAIKGTIDQPQHF.

The chain is built from TRBV29-1 and TRBJ1-5, with 11 bases matching TRBD1. The CDR3 runs 12 residues. The germline V gene encodes CDR1 SQVTM and CDR2 ANQGSEA. The ends lost 7 bases at V and 7 bases at J; junction bases unmatched: 3. The DNA for the CDR3 is TGCAGCGCGGGACAGGGGGACCAGCCCCAGCATTTT. Protein: CSAGQGDQPQHF.

The chain employs TRBV27 and TRBJ2-7; perhaps TRBD2 as D (6 bases). The CDR3 extends over 16 amino acids. The V and J ends lost 3 bases and 7 bases respectively, with 22 bases between them. CDR1 is MNHEY, CDR2 SMNVEV, per germline (reference sequence). This CDR3 reads CASSFFPSSSAGEQYF. The DNA for the CDR3 is TGTGCCAGCAGTTTCTTCCCCTCGAGCTCCGCGGGGGAGCAGTACTTC.

This chain links TRBV27 with TRBJ1-1; no reliable D call. Germline-derived CDR1 and CDR2 are MNHEY and SMNVEV (reference sequence). The CDR3 consists of 15 residues. Trimming shortened V by 0 bases and J by 5 bases, and 13 bases separated the two germline ends. As DNA, the CDR3 is TGTGCCAGCAGTTTATCCCGGAGGGTCGGGACTGAAGCTTTCTTT. Encoded protein: CASSLSRRVGTEAFF.

V and J are TRBV9 and TRBJ2-5; D is possibly TRBD2 (6 bases). The germline V and J ends were trimmed by 0 bases and 9 bases, with 18 bases remaining between them. CDR1 is SGDLS, CDR2 YYNGEE, per germline. The CDR3 extends over 15 amino acids. This CDR3 reads CASSVGIGTPLAQYF. CDR3 coding DNA: TGTGCCAGCAGCGTAGGGATCGGGACTCCCCTGGCCCAGTACTTC.

This clone was found once. V gene TRBV18 combines with J gene TRBJ1-2; D possibly corresponds to TRBD1 (5 bases). The germline CDR1 and CDR2 sequences are KGHSH and LQKENI. CDR3 length: 16 residues. V gave up 1 base and J gave up 1 base, with 13 bases separating them. CDR3 bases: TGTGCCAGCTCACCACGAGCAGGGAGACTTAACTATGGCTACACCTTC. This codes for CASSPRAGRLNYGYTF. Supplemented by reference TRBV18 and TRBJ1-2, the full variable domain reads NAGVMQNPRHLVRRRGQEARLRCSPMKGHSHVYWYRQLPEEGLKFMVYLQKENIIDESGMPKERFSAEFPKEGPSILRIQQVVRGDSAAYFCASSPRAGRLNYGYTFGSGTRLTVV.

As regards this clone: At one boundary the junction diverges from the germline segment, which might be a read error. This chain joins TRBV7-2 and TRBJ1-5; D ambiguous. Germline V gene lookup returns CDR1 SGHTA and CDR2 FQGNSA. CDR3 size: 14 residues. The CDR3 DNA sequence: TGTGCCAGCAGCTCCCGGACGGGGAATCGGCCCCAGCATTTT. It translates to CASSSRTGNRPQHF. The variable domain in full, with the rest retrieved from reference TRBV7-2 and TRBJ1-5, is GAGVSQSPSNKVTEKGKDVELRCDPISGHTALYWYRQSLGQGLEFLIYFQGNSAPDKSGLPSDRFSAERTGGSVSTLTIQRTQQEDSAVYLCASSSRTGNRPQHFGDGTRLSIL.

This rearrangement joins TRBV7-2 to TRBJ1-2; 7 nucleotides agree with TRBD1. Germline V gives CDR1 SGHTA, CDR2 FQGNSA. The V gene end was trimmed by 3 bases and the J gene end by 6 bases; junction bases not matched to a gene: 7. This CDR3 region has 14 residues. CDR3 loop: CASSFSVGTDGYTF. The DNA of the CDR3 is TGTGCCAGCAGCTTTTCAGTCGGGACAGATGGCTACACCTTC.

This clone was seen once. The chain uses TRBV6-6 and TRBJ2-7; a possible D gene is TRBD1 (6 bases). CDR1 is MNHNY, CDR2 SVGAGI, per germline (reference sequence). Trimming pared 6 bases from V and 0 bases from J, leaving 15 bases between. The CDR3 length is 15 residues. DNA of the CDR3: TGTGCCAGCAGAGACGGACAGCCCCTCTCCTACGAGCAGTACTTC. Protein sequence: CASRDGQPLSYEQYF.

The sample holds one count of this clone. The chain's CDR3 is CASSLARLGASGHEQYF. As DNA, the CDR3 is TGTGCCAGCAGCTTGGCCCGCCTCGGGGCTAGCGGGCACGAGCAGTACTTC. This chain links TRBV5-4 with TRBJ2-7; 8 bases align to TRBD2. With 0 bases clipped from V and 5 bases from J, the junction kept 13 bases outside the gene matches. The CDR3 runs to 17 residues. The germline V gene encodes CDR1 SGHNT and CDR2 YYREEE (reference sequence). The entire variable domain, with the rest obtained from reference TRBV5-4 and TRBJ2-7, is as follows: ETGVTQSPTHLIKTRGQQVTLRCSSQSGHNTVSWYQQALGQGPQFIFQYYREEENGRGNFPPRFSGLQFPNYSSELNVNALELDDSALYLCASSLARLGASGHEQYFGPGTRLTVT.

The chain couples TRBV5-5 to TRBJ1-3; D is ambiguous. The CDR3 length is 12 residues. The V end lost 2 bases, the J end lost 7 bases, and 7 bases lay between the germline ends. Germline V CDR1 and CDR2: SGHKS, YYEKEE (reference sequence). The CDR3 DNA follows: TGTGCCAGCAGCTTTGGGGTGAACACCATATATTTT. It codes for CASSFGVNTIYF.